Each of the 20 T cell receptor beta chains below was sequenced from the same sample in a study of CD8 T cells in ankylosing spondylitis. TCRdb called the 5' RACE reads again in MiXCR, with one record for every CDR3 protein. The sample has about 130,000 distinct CDR3 sequences; about an eighth are singletons. What was sequenced was blood, either unsorted or a sorted T cell fraction (not recorded which). These TCRs come from a female donor with ankylosing spondylitis or in good health (not recorded which).

This clonotype was recorded many times. This rearrangement joins TRBV12-3 or TRBV12-4 to TRBJ2-5; no reliable D call. The CDR3 contains 15 residues. The V end was cut by 4 bases, the J end by 0 bases, with 12 bases between. CDR3 sequence reads: CASSSADENQETQYF. The CDR3, as DNA: TGTGCCAGCAGTTCCGCAGATGAGAACCAAGAGACCCAGTACTTC.

This clonotype was detected many times. Its ends do not fully match the called genes, so a read error is possible. V and J are TRBV20-1 and TRBJ1-6; 8 nucleotides match TRBD1. Germline loops: CDR1 DFQATT, CDR2 SNEGSKA (reference sequence). The CDR3 runs 15 residues. The CDR3 DNA reads TGCAGTGCTAGTCTAGCGACAGGGGATTCTTCAGCCCTCCACTTT. Translating it yields CSASLATGDSSALHF.

This clonotype was detected many times. The rearrangement joins TRBV10-1 to TRBJ1-1, with D hard to call. The CDR3 consists of 13 residues. Germline values: CDR1 WNHNN, CDR2 SYGVQD (reference sequence). Trimming took off 3 bases at V and 0 bases at J, with 5 bases between the two ends. CDR3 nucleotides: TGCGCCAGCAGTGATTCCGTGAACACTGAAGCTTTCTTT. It yields the protein CASSDSVNTEAFF.

This clonotype has a count of ten or more. The J gene is TRBJ2-1, the V gene TRBV2; 7 bases line up with TRBD2. J was trimmed by 7 bases and V by 7 bases; bases with no gene match: 7. The CDR3 length is 13 residues. The V gene's germline CDR1 is SNHLY and CDR2 FYNNEI. CDR3 DNA: TGTGCCAGCATTGGGGGGGGGTATAATGAGCAGTTCTTC. Residues: CASIGGGYNEQFF.

This clonotype has ten or more counts. The CDR3 DNA is TGCGCCAGCAGCTTGGACCTCACGGAGCCCCAGCATTTT. This sequence encodes CASSLDLTEPQHF. The V call is TRBV5-1, the J call TRBJ1-5; D not resolved. Trimming left V 0 bases short and J 8 bases short, with 9 bases between. Per germline, CDR1 SGHRS and CDR2 YFSETQ. The CDR3 runs to 13 residues. Based on the CDR3 plus reference TRBV5-1 and TRBJ1-5, the full variable domain is KAGVTQTPRYLIKTRGQQVTLSCSPISGHRSVSWYQQTPGQGLQFLFEYFSETQRNKGNFPGRFSGRQFSNSRSEMNVSTLELGDSALYLCASSLDLTEPQHFGDGTRLSIL.

This clonotype was recorded once. The rearrangement joins TRBV15 to TRBJ2-2; possibly TRBD1 or TRBD2 for D (5 bases each). This CDR3 contains 14 residues. Trimming pared 9 bases from V and 10 bases from J, leaving 21 bases between. CDR1 and CDR2 from the germline V gene are LNHNV and YYDKDF (reference sequence). The CDR3 coding sequence is TGTGCCACGGGCAGAGATCGACAGACTACGGAGCTGTTTTTT. Protein: CATGRDRQTTELFF.

Many counts were recorded for this clonotype. The chain is built from TRBV29-1 and TRBJ2-1, with D maybe TRBD2 (5 bases). CDR1 is SQVTM and CDR2 is ANQGSEA in the germline V gene. There are 14 residues in the CDR3. V shed 4 bases and J shed 6 bases, with 16 bases lying between them. CDR3 in DNA: TGCAGCGTTGGAAATGCGGGCCTCCGCAATGAGCAGTTCTTC. It is translated as CSVGNAGLRNEQFF.

Ten or more counts support this clonotype. The J gene is TRBJ2-3, the V gene TRBV5-1; D is unclear. The CDR3 has 16 residues. Trimming pared 2 bases from V and 5 bases from J, leaving 18 bases between. Germline CDR1 SGHRS, CDR2 YFSETQ. The CDR3: CASSFSPPSRKDTQYF. The CDR3 DNA is TGCGCCAGCAGCTTTTCCCCTCCGAGCAGGAAAGATACGCAGTATTTT.

V is TRBV7-2 and J is TRBJ2-3; TRBD2 aligns across 10 bases. Losses at the gene ends were 6 bases for V and 1 base for J; bases not matched to a gene: 1. The length of the CDR3 is 14 residues. In germline, CDR1 is SGHTA, CDR2 FQGNSA. The CDR3 protein is CASRTSGRTDTQYF. The CDR3 DNA reads as TGTGCCAGCAGGACTAGCGGGCGCACAGATACGCAGTATTTT.

This clonotype occurred many times. The genes are TRBV5-4 and TRBJ2-7; D is unclear. Germline CDR1 and CDR2: SGHNT and YYREEE (reference sequence). V lost 0 bases to trimming and J lost 0 bases, with 7 bases between them. The CDR3 covers 14 residues. The CDR3 DNA reads TGTGCCAGCAGCTTGGATTTTCGCTCCTACGAGCAGTACTTC. Protein sequence: CASSLDFRSYEQYF.

The genes are TRBV3-1 and TRBJ2-7; tentatively, D is TRBD2 (6 bases). The CDR3 is 13 amino acids. V gave up 2 bases and J gave up 7 bases, with 12 bases separating them. Germline CDR1 is LGHDT and CDR2 is YNNKEL (reference sequence). CDR3 protein: CASSQMGLSEQYF. For the CDR3, the DNA is TGTGCCAGCAGCCAAATGGGACTTTCTGAGCAGTACTTC.

This clonotype appeared many times. The chain combines TRBV11-2 with TRBJ1-2; D is unresolved. The germline V gene encodes CDR1 SGHAT and CDR2 FQNNGV. The V gene lost 4 bases and the J gene lost 2 bases, with 14 bases spanning the gap. The CDR3 has 15 residues. CDR3 DNA: TGTGCCAGCAGCTCCTCGCCGAGGGCCAACTATGGCTACACCTTC. Protein: CASSSSPRANYGYTF.

The rearrangement uses TRBV7-9 and TRBJ1-1; D is ambiguous. V was trimmed by 1 base and J by 2 bases, leaving 11 bases between them. Germline CDR1 is SEHNR and CDR2 is FQNEAQ (reference sequence). There are 15 residues in the CDR3. The CDR3 DNA follows: TGTGCCAGCAGCTTAGGGTGGGAACGCAACACTGAAGCTTTCTTT. This sequence encodes CASSLGWERNTEAFF.

The V and J genes are TRBV20-1 and TRBJ2-7, with 12 bases that match TRBD2. Losses at the gene ends were 3 bases for V and 3 bases for J; bases not matched to a gene: 12. The length of the CDR3 is 17 residues. Germline V gives CDR1 DFQATT, CDR2 SNEGSKA (reference sequence). CDR3 nucleotide sequence: TGCAGTGCTAGTCAACTAGCGGGGGGCCGAGGACGCTACGAGCAGTACTTC. Protein sequence: CSASQLAGGRGRYEQYF.

This clonotype was recorded at least ten times. CDR3 sequence (DNA): TGTGCCAGCAGCATCCGCAGGGGTAATTCACCCCTCCACTTT. This sequence encodes CASSIRRGNSPLHF. The gene calls are TRBV7-9 and TRBJ1-6, with D tentatively TRBD1 (6 bases). V lost 5 bases, J lost 6 bases, and 11 bases lay in between. The CDR3 runs 14 residues. CDR1 is SEHNR and CDR2 is FQNEAQ in the germline V gene (reference sequence).

This clonotype was counted ten times or more. The V gene is TRBV11-2, the J gene TRBJ2-1; D perhaps matches TRBD2 (6 bases). The CDR3 is made up of 14 amino acids. Germline loops: CDR1 SGHAT, CDR2 FQNNGV. V was trimmed by 3 bases and J by 2 bases, leaving 8 bases between them. CDR3 DNA: TGTGCCAGCAGCTTTGCGGGACCCTACAATGAGCAGTTCTTC. It specifies CASSFAGPYNEQFF.

This clonotype was picked up many times. The rearrangement uses TRBV19 and TRBJ2-1; possibly TRBD2 for D (6 bases). CDR1 and CDR2 (germline): LNHDA, SQIVND (reference sequence). V was pared by 2 bases and J by 2 bases, with 13 bases between. This CDR3 spans 16 amino acids. The CDR3 nucleotides are TGTGCCAGTAGTATACGAGTAGCGGAGACCTACAATGAGCAGTTCTTC. Protein product: CASSIRVAETYNEQFF.

This clonotype was picked up a small number of times. The chain uses TRBV5-1 and TRBJ2-5; TRBD2 matches 10 bases. The germline CDR1 and CDR2 sequences are SGHRS and YFSETQ. Losses at the gene ends were 1 base for V and 4 bases for J; bases not matched to a gene: 1. The CDR3 sequence is 14 residues long. CDR3 in amino acids: CASSLPSGGETQYF. CDR3 bases: TGCGCCAGCAGCTTGCCTAGCGGGGGAGAGACCCAGTACTTC.

This clonotype was detected once. Possible read error: a much larger clone is one base away. This chain links TRBV11-2 with TRBJ2-7; no clear D. The CDR3 has 13 amino acids. In germline, CDR1 is SGHAT, CDR2 FQNNGV. In DNA, the CDR3 is TGTGTCAGCAGCACCGACTGGTCCTACGAGCAGTACTTC. Protein sequence: CVSSTDWSYEQYF.

This clonotype appeared many times. A single base separates this from a much larger clone, so it may be a read error. V usage is TRBV28 and J usage is TRBJ2-1; D is ambiguous. In germline, CDR1 is MDHEN, CDR2 SYDVKM. V lost 4 bases to trimming and J lost 6 bases, with 1 base between them. The CDR3 is 10 residues long. The CDR3 here is CASSSNEQFF. CDR3 nucleotides: TGTGCCAGCAGTTCCAATGAGCAGTTCTTC.